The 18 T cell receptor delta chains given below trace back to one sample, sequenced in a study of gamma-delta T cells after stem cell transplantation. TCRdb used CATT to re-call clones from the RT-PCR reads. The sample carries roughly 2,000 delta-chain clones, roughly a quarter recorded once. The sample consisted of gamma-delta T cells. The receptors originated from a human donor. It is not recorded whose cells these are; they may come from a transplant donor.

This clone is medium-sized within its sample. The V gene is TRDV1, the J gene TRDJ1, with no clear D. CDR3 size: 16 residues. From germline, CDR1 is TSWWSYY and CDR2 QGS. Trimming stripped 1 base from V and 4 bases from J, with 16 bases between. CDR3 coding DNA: TGTGCTCTTGGGGAACAAGGACGTGGGAACCTCGATAAACTCATCTTT. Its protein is CALGEQGRGNLDKLIF.

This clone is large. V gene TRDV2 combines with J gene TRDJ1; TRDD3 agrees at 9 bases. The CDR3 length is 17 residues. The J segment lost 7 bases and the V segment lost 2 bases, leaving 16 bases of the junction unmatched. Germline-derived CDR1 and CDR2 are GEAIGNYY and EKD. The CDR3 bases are TGTGCCTGTGACAGATTACGAACCCTGGGGGATTTGGGTAAACTCATCTTT. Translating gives CACDRLRTLGDLGKLIF.

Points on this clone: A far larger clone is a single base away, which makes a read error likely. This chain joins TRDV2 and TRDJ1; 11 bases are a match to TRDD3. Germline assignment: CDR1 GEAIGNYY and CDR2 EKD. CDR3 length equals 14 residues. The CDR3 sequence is CACDLLGDKDKPIF. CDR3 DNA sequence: TGTGCCTGTGACTTACTGGGGGATAAAGATAAACCCATCTTT.

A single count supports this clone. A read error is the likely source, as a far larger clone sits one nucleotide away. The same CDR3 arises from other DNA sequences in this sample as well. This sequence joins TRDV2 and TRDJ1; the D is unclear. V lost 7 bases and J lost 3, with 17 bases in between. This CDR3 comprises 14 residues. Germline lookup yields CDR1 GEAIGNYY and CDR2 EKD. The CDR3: CACDALVSADKLIF. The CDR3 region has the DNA TGTGCCTGCGACGCTTTGGTTAGCGCCGATAAACTCATCTTT.

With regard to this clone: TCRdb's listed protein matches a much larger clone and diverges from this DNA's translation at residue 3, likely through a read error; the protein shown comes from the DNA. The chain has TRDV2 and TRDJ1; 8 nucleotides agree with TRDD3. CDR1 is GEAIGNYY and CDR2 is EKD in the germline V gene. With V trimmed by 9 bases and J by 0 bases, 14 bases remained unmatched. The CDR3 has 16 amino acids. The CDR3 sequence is CASVSLGDPYTDKLIF. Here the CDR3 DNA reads TGTGCCAGTGTATCTCTGGGGGACCCGTACACCGATAAACTCATCTTT.

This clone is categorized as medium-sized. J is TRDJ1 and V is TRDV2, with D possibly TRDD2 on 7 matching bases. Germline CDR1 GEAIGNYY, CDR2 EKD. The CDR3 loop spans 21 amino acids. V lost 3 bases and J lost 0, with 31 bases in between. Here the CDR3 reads CACDPIPTRGTPNVDTDKLIF. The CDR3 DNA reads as TGTGCCTGTGACCCTATTCCTACGCGGGGGACCCCCAACGTTGACACCGATAAACTCATCTTT.

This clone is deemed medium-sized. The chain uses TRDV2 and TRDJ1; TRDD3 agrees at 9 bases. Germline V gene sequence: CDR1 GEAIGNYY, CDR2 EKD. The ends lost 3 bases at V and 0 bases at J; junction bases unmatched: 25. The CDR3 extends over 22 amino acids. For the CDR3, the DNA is TGTGCCTGTGACCCTTTATCTCCCACCCGTGTTACTGGGGGAACGTACACCGATAAACTCATCTTT. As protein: CACDPLSPTRVTGGTYTDKLIF.

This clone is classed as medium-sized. The CDR3 DNA follows: TGTGCTCTTGGGGTCACCTCCTACTTGTGGGCCATGACCACCGATAAACTCATCTTT. This encodes CALGVTSYLWAMTTDKLIF. The chain links TRDV1 to TRDJ1, with a weak D call TRDD2 (6 bases). The length of the CDR3 is 19 residues. Germline V CDR1 and CDR2: TSWWSYY, QGS. V lost 4 bases and J lost 1, with 25 bases in between.

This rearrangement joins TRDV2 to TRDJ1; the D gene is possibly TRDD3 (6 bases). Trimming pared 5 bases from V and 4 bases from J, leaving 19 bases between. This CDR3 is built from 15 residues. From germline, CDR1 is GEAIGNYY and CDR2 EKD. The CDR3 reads CACVPMGGFRDKLIF. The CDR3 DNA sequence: TGTGCCTGTGTACCGATGGGGGGTTTCCGCGATAAACTCATCTTT.

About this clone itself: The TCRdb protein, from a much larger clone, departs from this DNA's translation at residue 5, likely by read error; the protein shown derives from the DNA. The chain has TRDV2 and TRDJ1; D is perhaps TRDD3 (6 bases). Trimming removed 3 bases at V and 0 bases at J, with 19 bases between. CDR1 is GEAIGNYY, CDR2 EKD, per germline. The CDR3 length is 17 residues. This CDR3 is CACDPVVGAQYTDKLIF. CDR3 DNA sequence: TGTGCCTGTGACCCGGTCGTGGGGGCCCAGTACACCGATAAACTCATCTTT.

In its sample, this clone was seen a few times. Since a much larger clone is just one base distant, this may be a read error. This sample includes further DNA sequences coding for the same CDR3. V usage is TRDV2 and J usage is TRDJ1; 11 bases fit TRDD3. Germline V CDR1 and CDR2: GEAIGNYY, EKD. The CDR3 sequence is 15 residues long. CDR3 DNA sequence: TGTGCCTGTGACGTACTGGGGGATAATCCCGATAAGCTCATCTTT. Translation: CACDVLGDNPDKLIF.

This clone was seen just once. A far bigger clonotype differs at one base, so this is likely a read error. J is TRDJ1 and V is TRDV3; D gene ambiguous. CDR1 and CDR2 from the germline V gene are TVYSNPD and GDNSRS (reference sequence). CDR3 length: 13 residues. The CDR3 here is CAFRINPGDKPIF. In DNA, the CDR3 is TGTGCCTTCCGCATAAATCCGGGAGATAAACCCATCTTT.

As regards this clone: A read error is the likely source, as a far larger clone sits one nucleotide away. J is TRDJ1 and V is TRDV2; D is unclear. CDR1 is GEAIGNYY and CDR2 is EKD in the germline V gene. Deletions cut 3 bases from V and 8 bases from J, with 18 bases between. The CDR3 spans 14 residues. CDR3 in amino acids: CACDALTEGLKLIF. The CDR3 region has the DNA TGTGCCTGTGACGCTCTAACTGAGGGTCTAAAACTCATCTTT.

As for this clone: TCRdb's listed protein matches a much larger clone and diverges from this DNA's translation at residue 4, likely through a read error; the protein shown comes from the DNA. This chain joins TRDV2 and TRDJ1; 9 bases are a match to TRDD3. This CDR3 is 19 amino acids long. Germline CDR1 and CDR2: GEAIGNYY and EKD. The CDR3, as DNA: TGTGCCTGTGGCACCGGCTTCTTAAGGGGATACGCGGATACCGATAAACTCATCTTT. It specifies CACGTGFLRGYADTDKLIF.

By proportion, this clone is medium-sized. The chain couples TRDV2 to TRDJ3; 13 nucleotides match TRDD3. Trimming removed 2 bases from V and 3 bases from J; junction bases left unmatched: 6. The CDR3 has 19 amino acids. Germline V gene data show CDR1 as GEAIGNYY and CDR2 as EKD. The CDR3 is CACDNVLGDTVWDTRQMFF. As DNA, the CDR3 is TGTGCCTGTGACAATGTACTGGGGGATACGGTCTGGGACACCCGACAGATGTTTTTC.

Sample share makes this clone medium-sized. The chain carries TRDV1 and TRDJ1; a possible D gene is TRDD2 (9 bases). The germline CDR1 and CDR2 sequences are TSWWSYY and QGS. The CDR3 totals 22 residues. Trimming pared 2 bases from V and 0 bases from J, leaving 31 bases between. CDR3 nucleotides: TGTGCTCTTGGGGAAAACCTTCCTACGGACTGGGGGTCCCCTAGGTACACCGATAAACTCATCTTT. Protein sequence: CALGENLPTDWGSPRYTDKLIF.

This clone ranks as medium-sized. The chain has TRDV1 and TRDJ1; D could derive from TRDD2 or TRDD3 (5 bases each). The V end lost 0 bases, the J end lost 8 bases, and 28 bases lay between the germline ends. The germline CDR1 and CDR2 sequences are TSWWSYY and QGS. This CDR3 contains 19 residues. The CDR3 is CALGELAYLHRLALAKLIF. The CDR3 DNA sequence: TGTGCTCTTGGGGAACTAGCGTACCTTCATAGACTGGCGCTTGCCAAACTCATCTTT.

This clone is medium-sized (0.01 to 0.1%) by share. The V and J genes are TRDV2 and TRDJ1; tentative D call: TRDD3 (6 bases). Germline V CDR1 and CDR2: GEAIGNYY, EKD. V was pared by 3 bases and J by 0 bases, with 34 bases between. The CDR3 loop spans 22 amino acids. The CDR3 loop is CACDAIYGRGTRSDQYTDKLIF. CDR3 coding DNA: TGTGCCTGTGACGCGATTTATGGGAGGGGGACTCGATCCGATCAGTACACCGATAAACTCATCTTT.